These T cell receptor beta chains were read from a single sample in a study of blood T cell repertoires in COVID-19. Produced via immunoSEQ multiplex PCR; TCRdb's table is partial and in-frame only. The sample carries approximately 150,000 clones, approximately 84% recorded once. Sequences were obtained from peripheral blood. The receptors shown here come from a man between 65 and 79 years old with active or convalescent COVID-19. Both conserved end residues are part of each CDR3. Each record gives: V gene, CDR3 protein.

v_call: TRBV29-1; cdr3_aa: CSHRGLAGQFF
v_call: TRBV15; cdr3_aa: CATTLTGGGYGYTF
v_call: TRBV5-5; cdr3_aa: CASSPRTGAQAGELFF
v_call: TRBV3-1/TRBV3-2; cdr3_aa: CASSQAGGEQFF
v_call: TRBV5-6; cdr3_aa: CASSLGDRDNSPLHF
v_call: TRBV24-1; cdr3_aa: CATSDPGTSRRETQYF
v_call: TRBV7-9; cdr3_aa: CASSSRDRNTEAFF
v_call: TRBV6-5; cdr3_aa: CASSRDRDVTEAFF
v_call: TRBV18; cdr3_aa: CASSPRLADYYSGANVLTF
v_call: TRBV7-2; cdr3_aa: CASSSTSGSTGELFF
v_call: TRBV29-1; cdr3_aa: CSVEPGFTEAFF
v_call: TRBV5-1; cdr3_aa: CASSMGLAGQFVYEQYF
v_call: TRBV27; cdr3_aa: CASSGGQGINYGYTF
v_call: TRBV10-2; cdr3_aa: CASSDRGPSYEQYF
v_call: TRBV20-1; cdr3_aa: CSASPGFGNTIYF
v_call: TRBV6-5; cdr3_aa: CASSPDRGMPQHF
v_call: TRBV7-2; cdr3_aa: CASSKSGRAVETQYF
v_call: TRBV24-1; cdr3_aa: CATSDNSGRTHNEQFF
v_call: TRBV27; cdr3_aa: CASSPSLGGGAGYNEQFF
v_call: TRBV18; cdr3_aa: CASSPPNGISEKLFF
v_call: TRBV29-1; cdr3_aa: CSVEIAGRFDTQYF
v_call: TRBV30; cdr3_aa: CAWSRQQETQYF
v_call: TRBV18; cdr3_aa: CASSPPVQQGDTQYF
v_call: TRBV6-5; cdr3_aa: CASNLQGAGTEAFF
v_call: TRBV7-2; cdr3_aa: CASSLVYSSTDTQYF
v_call: TRBV7-9; cdr3_aa: CAASETAPNIPVQYF
v_call: TRBV9; cdr3_aa: CASSSGLASYNEQFF